The 31 T cell receptor beta chains reported below all come from one sample, sequenced in a study of cytomegalovirus exposure and HLA in healthy donors. The PCR employed 60 Vbeta primers together with 13 Jbeta primers. TCRdb's copy holds only in-frame clones and misses some; the assay was immunoSEQ multiplex PCR. The profile covers some 110,000 clones, with 83% appearing a single time and approximately 6.1% taken by the ten largest. Sequences were obtained from PBMCs. Receptors originate from a man aged 18 to 30 in good health and CMV-seronegative.

The chain links TRBV5-1 to TRBJ2-3, with 11 nucleotides matching TRBD2. Germline V gene data show CDR1 as SGHRS and CDR2 as YFSETQ. The CDR3 runs to 16 residues. Trimming took 3 bases from V and 12 from J; bases not matched to a gene: 15. CDR3 in amino acids: CASSSGLAGPRVTQYF. CDR3 bases: TGCGCCAGCAGCTCTGGACTAGCGGGCCCCCGGGTGACACAGTATTTT.

J is TRBJ2-5 and V is TRBV6-5, with 12 bases aligning to TRBD1. Germline assignment: CDR1 MNHEY and CDR2 SVGAGI. Trimming cost V 6 bases and J 6 bases; bases outside gene matches: 8. The length of the CDR3 is 15 residues. CDR3 residues: CASRSGTGGLKTQYF. The CDR3 nucleotides are TGTGCCAGCAGATCCGGGACAGGGGGCTTGAAGACCCAGTACTTC.

This chain joins TRBV30 and TRBJ2-5, with TRBD1 matching over 9 bases. V shed 4 bases, J shed 4 bases, and the junction held 4 bases outside the gene matches. Germline CDR1 reads GTSNPN; CDR2 reads SVGIG (reference sequence). The length of the CDR3 is 13 residues. This CDR3 is CAWNLQGAETQYF. The CDR3 bases are TGTGCCTGGAACCTACAGGGGGCAGAGACCCAGTACTTC.

The chain has TRBV7-3 and TRBJ2-7; 9 bases are a match to TRBD2. Germline CDR1 SGHTA, CDR2 FQGTGA. Trimming took 0 bases from V and 7 from J; bases not matched to a gene: 13. This CDR3 spans 17 amino acids. This CDR3 is CASSLTIRGRVPVEQYF. The CDR3 DNA follows: TGTGCCAGCAGCTTAACGATACGCGGGAGGGTCCCTGTAGAGCAGTACTTC.

The V and J genes are TRBV6-4 and TRBJ2-3, with D hard to call. This CDR3 contains 15 residues. Trimming pared 2 bases from V and 3 bases from J, leaving 12 bases between. In germline, CDR1 is MRHNA, CDR2 SNTAGT. The CDR3 region has the DNA TGTGCCAGCAGTGACGAGGCCGCCCGGACAGATACGCAGTATTTT. Amino acid sequence: CASSDEAARTDTQYF.

J is TRBJ1-2 and V is TRBV14; TRBD1 matches 8 bases. The V segment lost 2 bases and the J segment 6 bases; nucleotides outside the gene matches: 17. In germline, CDR1 is SGHDN, CDR2 FVKESK. There are 18 residues in the CDR3. CDR3 amino acids: CASSQFRGRGQNRNGYTF. CDR3 DNA: TGTGCCAGCAGCCAATTCCGAGGCAGGGGGCAAAATAGGAATGGCTACACCTTC.

The chain recombines TRBV11-2 with TRBJ1-1, with no clear D. The CDR3 length is 16 residues. The germline V and J ends were trimmed by 5 bases and 0 bases, with 16 bases remaining between them. Looked up from germline, CDR1 is SGHAT and CDR2 is FQNNGV. CDR3 nucleotide sequence: TGTGCCAGCAGCCCCCGAGGCCGTCTTATGAACACTGAAGCTTTCTTT. This translates into CASSPRGRLMNTEAFF.

A remark on this clone: At one of its ends the junction is not consistent with the germline gene, which may arise from a read error. The chain employs TRBV29-1 and TRBJ2-1; the match to TRBD2 covers 9 bases. The CDR3 contains 13 residues. From germline, CDR1 is SQVTM and CDR2 ANQGSEA. The CDR3, as DNA: TGTTCTCGCGCGGGAGGGACCTACAATGAGCAGTTCTTC. This encodes CSRAGGTYNEQFF.

The J gene is TRBJ1-1, the V gene TRBV5-1; D remains ambiguous. The CDR3 length is 13 residues. Germline values: CDR1 SGHRS, CDR2 YFSETQ. With 5 bases removed from V and 1 base from J, the gap between germline ends came to 9 bases. The CDR3 loop is CASSTDQNTEAFF. For the CDR3, the DNA is TGCGCCAGCAGTACAGACCAGAACACTGAAGCTTTCTTT.

The V gene is TRBV27, the J gene TRBJ1-2; D is undetermined. The germline V gene encodes CDR1 MNHEY and CDR2 SMNVEV (reference sequence). This CDR3 spans 13 amino acids. Trimming cost V 4 bases and J 7 bases, with 13 bases left between them. The CDR3 loop is CASSSARLAGYTF. The CDR3 nucleotides are TGTGCCAGCAGTTCTGCTAGGTTGGCTGGCTACACCTTC.

V is TRBV30 and J is TRBJ2-7; D perhaps matches TRBD1 (5 bases). The CDR3 consists of 11 residues. Germline loops: CDR1 GTSNPN, CDR2 SVGIG (reference sequence). V dropped 7 bases and J dropped 2 bases, with 9 bases sitting between them. The CDR3, as DNA: TGTGCCTCCGACAGTCCCTACGAGCAGTACTTC. Protein product: CASDSPYEQYF.

The chain is built from TRBV4-3 and TRBJ2-3, with a weak D call TRBD2 (6 bases). Germline CDR1 and CDR2: LGHNA and YSLEER. The CDR3 is made up of 15 amino acids. V lost 1 base, J lost 4 bases, and 12 bases lay in between. The CDR3 DNA is TGCGCCAGCAGCCAAGGCCATGGAGGGGCAGATACGCAGTATTTT. Amino acid sequence: CASSQGHGGADTQYF.

This rearrangement joins TRBV10-3 to TRBJ1-2; maybe TRBD1 (5 bases). V was pared by 6 bases and J by 2 bases, with 19 bases between. This CDR3 spans 16 amino acids. Germline lookup yields CDR1 ENHRY and CDR2 SYGVKD. CDR3: CAIRRESRVGNYGYTF. DNA of the CDR3: TGTGCCATCAGAAGAGAAAGCAGGGTTGGGAACTATGGCTACACCTTC.

This clone was seen a handful of times. V gene TRBV6-1 combines with J gene TRBJ2-3, with TRBD1 matching over 7 bases. The V segment lost 7 bases and the J segment 3 bases; nucleotides outside the gene matches: 4. The CDR3 consists of 13 residues. Germline loops: CDR1 MNHNS, CDR2 SASEGT. The CDR3 protein is CASNLQGTDTQYF. Here the CDR3 DNA reads TGTGCCAGCAACCTACAGGGGACAGATACGCAGTATTTT.

The V and J genes are TRBV25-1 and TRBJ2-5; TRBD1 is a possible D gene (5 bases). CDR1 is MGHDK, CDR2 SYGVNS, per germline. The length of the CDR3 is 14 residues. Between the trimmed V and J ends, which lost 7 bases and 5 bases, there was a span of 17 bases. The CDR3 DNA is TGTGCCAGCACTCGAATGGGGCTAGGGGAGACCCAGTACTTC. This gives the protein CASTRMGLGETQYF.

The CDR3 here is CASSLGSQGVGLNTEAFF. The CDR3 DNA sequence: TGTGCCAGCAGCTTAGGGTCCCAGGGTGTGGGGCTGAACACTGAAGCTTTCTTT. The chain recombines TRBV7-9 with TRBJ1-1; TRBD1 is a possible D gene (5 bases). Between the trimmed V and J ends, which lost 1 base and 0 bases, there was a span of 18 bases. Per germline, CDR1 SEHNR and CDR2 FQNEAQ (reference sequence). The CDR3 has 18 residues.

The chain joins TRBV4-2 to TRBJ2-3; 7 bases align to TRBD2. The length of the CDR3 is 16 residues. The germline gives CDR1 LGHNA, CDR2 YNFKEQ. After removal of 0 bases from V and 0 bases from J, the junction contained 3 bases not matched to a gene. CDR3 sequence reads: CASSQETSASTDTQYF. The CDR3 nucleotides read TGTGCCAGCAGCCAAGAAACTAGCGCAAGCACAGATACGCAGTATTTT.

The chain employs TRBV6-5 and TRBJ2-4; maybe TRBD2 (6 bases). Trimming stripped 2 bases from V and 8 bases from J, with 13 bases between. Germline CDR1 is MNHEY and CDR2 is SVGAGI. This CDR3 has 14 residues. CDR3 DNA: TGTGCCAGCAGTTACGGTCAACGGAGGGACATTCAGTACTTC. Amino acid sequence: CASSYGQRRDIQYF.

The sample holds a few counts of this clone. The rearrangement uses TRBV2 and TRBJ1-4, with D unresolved. CDR3 length: 14 amino acids. CDR1 and CDR2 (germline): SNHLY, FYNNEI. V was cut by 2 bases and J by 8 bases, with 12 bases left in between. CDR3 nucleotides: TGTGCCAGCAGTGAAAGTAGCGTTTTAGAAAAACTGTTTTTT. Translating gives CASSESSVLEKLFF.

The rearrangement uses TRBV2 and TRBJ2-1, with TRBD1 matching 7 bases. This CDR3 comprises 13 residues. Per the germline V gene, CDR1 is SNHLY and CDR2 is FYNNEI. After removal of 4 bases from V and 8 bases from J, the junction contained 5 bases not matched to a gene. The CDR3 DNA reads TGTGCCAGCAGTGTCAGACAGGGCCATGAGCAGTTCTTC. Residues: CASSVRQGHEQFF.

The chain joins TRBV5-4 to TRBJ2-7; 9 bases are shared with TRBD2. The J segment lost 2 bases and the V segment lost 5 bases, leaving 8 bases of the junction unmatched. This CDR3 spans 15 amino acids. The V gene's germline CDR1 is SGHNT and CDR2 YYREEE (reference sequence). Here the CDR3 reads CASSSFAGGPYEQYF. The CDR3 DNA reads TGTGCCAGCAGTTCCTTTGCGGGAGGGCCCTACGAGCAGTACTTC. Supplemented by reference TRBV5-4 and TRBJ2-7, the full variable domain reads ETGVTQSPTHLIKTRGQQVTLRCSSQSGHNTVSWYQQALGQGPQFIFQYYREEENGRGNFPPRFSGLQFPNYSSELNVNALELDDSALYLCASSSFAGGPYEQYFGPGTRLTVT.

This clone was recorded only once. The chain links TRBV29-1 to TRBJ2-1, with 12 positions matching TRBD2. CDR3 length: 13 amino acids. The junction had 8 bases not matched to a gene; V was cut back by 8 bases and J by 9 bases. Germline V gene data show CDR1 as SQVTM and CDR2 as ANQGSEA. CDR3: CSPGLAGTGEQFF. DNA of the CDR3: TGCAGCCCTGGACTAGCGGGAACCGGTGAGCAGTTCTTC.

V usage is TRBV2 and J usage is TRBJ1-5; perhaps TRBD1 as D (6 bases). Trimming stripped 10 bases from V and 2 bases from J, with 12 bases between. This CDR3 has 13 amino acids. Germline CDR1 is SNHLY and CDR2 is FYNNEI. The CDR3: CATQGEGNQPQHF. The CDR3 DNA follows: TGTGCCACACAGGGAGAGGGCAATCAGCCCCAGCATTTT. The full variable domain, with the rest looked up from reference TRBV2 and TRBJ1-5, is EPEVTQTPSHQVTQMGQEVILRCVPISNHLYFYWYRQILGQKVEFLVSFYNNEISEKSEIFDDQFSVERPDGSNFTLKIRSTKLEDSAMYFCATQGEGNQPQHFGDGTRLSIL.

This clone was detected only once. V and J are TRBV7-2 and TRBJ2-3; the D is unclear. The CDR3 length is 13 residues. V was clipped by 2 bases and J by 0 bases, with 3 bases between them. In germline, CDR1 is SGHTA, CDR2 FQGNSA. The CDR3 region has the DNA TGTGCCAGCAGCTTACCTAGCACAGATACGCAGTATTTT. Its protein product is CASSLPSTDTQYF.

The V gene is TRBV7-2, the J gene TRBJ1-3, with 9 positions matching TRBD1. The J segment lost 8 bases and the V segment lost 5 bases, leaving 10 bases of the junction unmatched. The CDR3 is 15 residues long. Germline CDR1 reads SGHTA; CDR2 reads FQGNSA. This chain's CDR3 is CASSPPGQGSYTIYF. The DNA of the CDR3 is TGTGCCAGCAGCCCCCCGGGACAGGGATCATACACCATATATTTT.

The chain combines TRBV4-3 with TRBJ2-5; 9 bases agree with TRBD2. Judging by the DNA end, TRBJ2-7 fits better; the J call may be wrong. The CDR3 runs 16 residues. The V gene's germline CDR1 is LGHNA and CDR2 YSLEER. CDR3 region: CASSHLPGLAVYEQYF. As DNA, the CDR3 is TGCGCCAGCAGCCATCTGCCGGGACTAGCTGTCTACGAGCAGTACTTC.

This chain uses TRBV27 with TRBJ2-1, with 10 positions matching TRBD2. Germline CDR1 is MNHEY and CDR2 is SMNVEV (reference sequence). With V trimmed by 4 bases and J by 8 bases, 8 bases remained unmatched. The CDR3 sequence is 15 residues long. This CDR3 is CASSYSGSGRYEQFF. The CDR3 nucleotides are TGTGCCAGCAGTTACTCGGGTAGCGGGAGGTATGAGCAGTTCTTC.

The chain combines TRBV7-9 with TRBJ1-2; TRBD1 matches at 12 bases. The junction had 17 bases not matched to a gene; V was cut back by 5 bases and J by 4 bases. The germline V gene has CDR1 SEHNR and CDR2 FQNEAQ (reference sequence). The CDR3 is 19 amino acids. The CDR3 region is CASSLPPGQGARGAYGYTF. The CDR3 DNA reads TGTGCCAGCAGCCTCCCTCCGGGACAGGGGGCGCGAGGGGCCTATGGCTACACCTTC.

V and J are TRBV6-5 and TRBJ2-5, with D tentatively TRBD2 (6 bases). Looked up from germline, CDR1 is MNHEY and CDR2 is SVGAGI. V was shortened by 2 bases and J by 11 bases, with 9 bases between the two germline ends. The CDR3 sequence is 11 residues long. CDR3 sequence (DNA): TGTGCCAGCAGTTACGCTCGGGAGCAGTACTTC. This gives the protein CASSYAREQYF.

On this clone: Its ends do not fully match the called genes, so a read error is possible. The chain joins TRBV7-9 to TRBJ2-5; possibly TRBD2 for D (6 bases). The tail of the sequence fits TRBJ2-7 better, so the J call may be wrong. This CDR3 is built from 13 residues. The germline CDR1 and CDR2 sequences are SEHNR and FQNEAQ (reference sequence). CDR3 sequence reads: CSSSPGTLYEQYF. CDR3 coding DNA: TGTTCCAGCAGCCCAGGGACTCTCTACGAGCAGTACTTC.

The chain combines TRBV5-6 with TRBJ1-1; D gene ambiguous. The CDR3 is made up of 12 amino acids. Germline V gene sequence: CDR1 SGHDT, CDR2 YYEEEE. Trimming left V 0 bases short and J 3 bases short, with 3 bases between. The CDR3 reads CASSLGDTEAFF. The CDR3 nucleotides are TGTGCCAGCAGCTTGGGAGACACTGAAGCTTTCTTT.